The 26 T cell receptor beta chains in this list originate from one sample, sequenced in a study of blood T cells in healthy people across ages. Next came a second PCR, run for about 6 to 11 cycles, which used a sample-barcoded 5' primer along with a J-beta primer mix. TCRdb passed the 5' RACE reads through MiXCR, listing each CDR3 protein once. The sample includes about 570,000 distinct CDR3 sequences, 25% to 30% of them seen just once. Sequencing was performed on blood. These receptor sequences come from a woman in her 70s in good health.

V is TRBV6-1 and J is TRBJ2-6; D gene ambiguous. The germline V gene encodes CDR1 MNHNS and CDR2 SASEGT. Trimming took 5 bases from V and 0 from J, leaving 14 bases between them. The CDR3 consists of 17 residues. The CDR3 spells CASSPAPTDSGANVLTF. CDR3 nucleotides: TGTGCCAGCAGTCCAGCCCCCACAGACTCTGGGGCCAACGTCCTGACTTTC.

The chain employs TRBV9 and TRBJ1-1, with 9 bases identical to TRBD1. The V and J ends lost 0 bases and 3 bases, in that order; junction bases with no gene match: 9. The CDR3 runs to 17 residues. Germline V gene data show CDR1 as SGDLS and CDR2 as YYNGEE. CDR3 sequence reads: CASSVGSGTGWDTEAFF. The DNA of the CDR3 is TGTGCCAGCAGCGTAGGGTCCGGGACAGGGTGGGACACTGAAGCTTTCTTT.

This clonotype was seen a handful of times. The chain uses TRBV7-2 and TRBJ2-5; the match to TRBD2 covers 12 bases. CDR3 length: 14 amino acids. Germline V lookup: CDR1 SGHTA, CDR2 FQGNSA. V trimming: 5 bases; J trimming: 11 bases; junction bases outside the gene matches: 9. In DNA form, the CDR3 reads TGTGCCAGCAGCGCCGGACTAGCGGGGAAAGAGCAGTACTTC. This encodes CASSAGLAGKEQYF. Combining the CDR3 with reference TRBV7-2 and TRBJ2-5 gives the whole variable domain GAGVSQSPSNKVTEKGKDVELRCDPISGHTALYWYRQSLGQGLEFLIYFQGNSAPDKSGLPSDRFSAERTGGSVSTLTIQRTQQEDSAVYLCASSAGLAGKEQYFGPGTRLLVL.

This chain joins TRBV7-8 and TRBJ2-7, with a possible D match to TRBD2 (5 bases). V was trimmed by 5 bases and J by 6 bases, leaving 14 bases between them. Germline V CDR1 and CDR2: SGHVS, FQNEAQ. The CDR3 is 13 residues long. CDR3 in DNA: TGTGCCAGCAGCCAAGCGATCGAGGGCGAGCAGTACTTC. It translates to CASSQAIEGEQYF. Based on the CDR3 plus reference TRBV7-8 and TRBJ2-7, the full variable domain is GAGVSQSPRYKVAKRGQDVALRCDPISGHVSLFWYQQALGQGPEFLTYFQNEAQLDKSGLPSDRFFAERPEGSVSTLKIQRTQQEDSAVYLCASSQAIEGEQYFGPGTRLTVT.

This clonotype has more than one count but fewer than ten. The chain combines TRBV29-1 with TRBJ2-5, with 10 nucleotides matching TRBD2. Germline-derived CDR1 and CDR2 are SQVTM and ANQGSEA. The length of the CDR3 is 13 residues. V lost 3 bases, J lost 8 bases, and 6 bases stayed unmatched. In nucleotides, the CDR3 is TGCAGCGTTGAGAGGAGCGGGGGGGGTACCCAGTACTTC. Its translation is CSVERSGGGTQYF.

The CDR3 DNA sequence: TGCAGCTTCACCCTGGGGCAGGGGGCCTACGAGCAGTACTTC. Translated, it gives CSFTLGQGAYEQYF. This rearrangement joins TRBV29-1 to TRBJ2-7; 7 positions match TRBD1. This CDR3 contains 14 residues. Germline loops: CDR1 SQVTM, CDR2 ANQGSEA. J gave up 2 bases and V 8 bases, and 12 bases lay outside the gene matches.

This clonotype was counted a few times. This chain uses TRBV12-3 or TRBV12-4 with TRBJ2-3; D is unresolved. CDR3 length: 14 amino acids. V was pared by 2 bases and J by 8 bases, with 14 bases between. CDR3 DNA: TGTGCCAGCAGTTTATGGCAGCCACCCGGTACGCAGTATTTT. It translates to CASSLWQPPGTQYF.

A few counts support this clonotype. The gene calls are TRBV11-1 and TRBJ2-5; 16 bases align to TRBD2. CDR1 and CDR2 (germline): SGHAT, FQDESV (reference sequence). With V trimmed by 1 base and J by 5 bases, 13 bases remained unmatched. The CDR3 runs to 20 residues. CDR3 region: CASSLEAPGTSGGAMETQYF. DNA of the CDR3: TGTGCCAGCAGCTTAGAAGCACCCGGGACTAGCGGGGGGGCCATGGAGACCCAGTACTTC. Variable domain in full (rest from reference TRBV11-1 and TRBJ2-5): EAEVAQSPRYKITEKSQAVAFWCDPISGHATLYWYRQILGQGPELLVQFQDESVVDDSQLPKDRFSAERLKGVDSTLKIQPAELGDSAMYLCASSLEAPGTSGGAMETQYFGPGTRLLVL.

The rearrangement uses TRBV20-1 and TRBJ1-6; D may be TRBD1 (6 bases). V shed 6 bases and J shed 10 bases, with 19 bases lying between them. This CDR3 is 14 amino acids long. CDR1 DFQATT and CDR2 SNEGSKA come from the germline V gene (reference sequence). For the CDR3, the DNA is TGCAGTGCGGTCGGGGGGCATGCAAACTCACCCCTCCACTTT. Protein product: CSAVGGHANSPLHF.

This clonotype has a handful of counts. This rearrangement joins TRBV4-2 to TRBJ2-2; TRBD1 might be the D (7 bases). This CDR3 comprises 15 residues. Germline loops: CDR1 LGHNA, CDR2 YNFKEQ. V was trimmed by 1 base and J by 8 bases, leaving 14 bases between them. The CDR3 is CASSQGGRGAGELFF. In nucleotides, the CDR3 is TGTGCCAGCAGCCAAGGAGGCAGGGGGGCGGGGGAGCTGTTTTTT.

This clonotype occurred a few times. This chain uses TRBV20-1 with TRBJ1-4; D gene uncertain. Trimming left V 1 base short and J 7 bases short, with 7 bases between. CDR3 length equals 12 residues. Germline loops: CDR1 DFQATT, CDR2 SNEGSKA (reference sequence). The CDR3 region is CSARVGSEKLFF. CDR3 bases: TGCAGTGCTAGAGTGGGAAGTGAAAAACTGTTTTTT.

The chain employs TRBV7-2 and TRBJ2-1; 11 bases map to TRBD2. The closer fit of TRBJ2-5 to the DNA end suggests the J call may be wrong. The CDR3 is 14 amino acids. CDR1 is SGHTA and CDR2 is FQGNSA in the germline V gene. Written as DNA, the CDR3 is TGTGCCAGCAGCTTTAGCGGGGGGGAAGAGACCCAGTACTTC. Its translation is CASSFSGGEETQYF.

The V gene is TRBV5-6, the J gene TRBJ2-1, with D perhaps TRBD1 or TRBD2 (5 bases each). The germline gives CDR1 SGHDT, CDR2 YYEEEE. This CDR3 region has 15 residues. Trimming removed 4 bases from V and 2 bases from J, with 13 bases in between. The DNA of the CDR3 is TGTGCCAGCAGCGTACCCCGGGACCCCTACAATGAGCAGTTCTTC. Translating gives CASSVPRDPYNEQFF.

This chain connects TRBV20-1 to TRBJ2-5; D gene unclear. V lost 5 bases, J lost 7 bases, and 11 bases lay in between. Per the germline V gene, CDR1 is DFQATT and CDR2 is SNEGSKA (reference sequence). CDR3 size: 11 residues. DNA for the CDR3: TGCAGTGCTGTCCCTCATGGGACCCAGTACTTC. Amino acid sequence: CSAVPHGTQYF.

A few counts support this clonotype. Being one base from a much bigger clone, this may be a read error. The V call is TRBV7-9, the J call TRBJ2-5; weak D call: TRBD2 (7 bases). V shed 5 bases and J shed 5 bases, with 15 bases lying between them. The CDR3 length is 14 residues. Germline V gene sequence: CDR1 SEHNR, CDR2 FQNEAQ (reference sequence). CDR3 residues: CASSPRGALETQYF. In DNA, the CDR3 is TGTGCCAGCAGCCCCCGGGGGGCCCTTGAGACCCAGTACTTC.

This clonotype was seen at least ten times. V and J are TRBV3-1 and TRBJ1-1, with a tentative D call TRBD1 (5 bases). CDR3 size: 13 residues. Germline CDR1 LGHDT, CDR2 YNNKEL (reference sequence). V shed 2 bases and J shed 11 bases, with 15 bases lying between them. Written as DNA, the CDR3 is TGTGCCAGCAGCCAACTCGAGCTTGGGGGTGCTTTCTTT. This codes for CASSQLELGGAFF.

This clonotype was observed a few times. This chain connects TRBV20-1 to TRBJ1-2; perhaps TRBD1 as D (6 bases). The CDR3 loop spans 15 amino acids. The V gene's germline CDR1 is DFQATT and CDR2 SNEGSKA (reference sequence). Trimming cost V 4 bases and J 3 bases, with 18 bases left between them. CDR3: CSAITGPSGDYGYTF. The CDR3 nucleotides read TGCAGTGCTATCACAGGACCCTCAGGGGACTATGGCTACACCTTC.

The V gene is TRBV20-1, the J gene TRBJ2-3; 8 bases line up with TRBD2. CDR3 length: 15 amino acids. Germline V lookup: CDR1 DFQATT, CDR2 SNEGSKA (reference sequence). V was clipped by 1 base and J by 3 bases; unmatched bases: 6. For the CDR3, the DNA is TGCAGTGCTAGAGGCGCGGGGGGAACTACAGATACGCAGTATTTT. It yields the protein CSARGAGGTTDTQYF.

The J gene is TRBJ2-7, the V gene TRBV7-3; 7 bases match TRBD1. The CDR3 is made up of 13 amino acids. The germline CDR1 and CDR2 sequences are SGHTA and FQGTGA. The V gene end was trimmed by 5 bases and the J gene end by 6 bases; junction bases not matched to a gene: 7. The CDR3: CASSVSGGREQYF. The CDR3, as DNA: TGTGCCAGCAGCGTTTCAGGGGGACGCGAGCAGTACTTC.

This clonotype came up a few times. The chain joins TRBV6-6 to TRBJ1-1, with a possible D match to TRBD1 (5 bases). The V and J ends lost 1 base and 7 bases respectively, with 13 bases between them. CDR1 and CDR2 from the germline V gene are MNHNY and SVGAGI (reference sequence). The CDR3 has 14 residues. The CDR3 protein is CASSYFRGDLEAFF. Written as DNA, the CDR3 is TGTGCCAGCAGTTACTTTCGGGGGGACCTTGAAGCTTTCTTT.

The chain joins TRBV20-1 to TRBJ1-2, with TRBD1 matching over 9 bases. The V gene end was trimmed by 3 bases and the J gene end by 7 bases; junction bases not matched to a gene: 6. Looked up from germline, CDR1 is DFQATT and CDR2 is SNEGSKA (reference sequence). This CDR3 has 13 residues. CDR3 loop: CSASWDRDSGYTF. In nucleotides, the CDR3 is TGCAGTGCTAGCTGGGACAGGGACTCTGGCTACACCTTC.

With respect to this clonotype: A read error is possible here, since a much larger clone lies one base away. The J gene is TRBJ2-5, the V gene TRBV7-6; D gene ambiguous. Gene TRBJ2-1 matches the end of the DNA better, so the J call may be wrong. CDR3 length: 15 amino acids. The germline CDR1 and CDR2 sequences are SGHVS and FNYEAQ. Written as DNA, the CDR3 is TGTGCCAGCAGCTCAGTATCCCTTACGAAGGCTGAGCAGTTCTTC. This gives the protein CASSSVSLTKAEQFF.

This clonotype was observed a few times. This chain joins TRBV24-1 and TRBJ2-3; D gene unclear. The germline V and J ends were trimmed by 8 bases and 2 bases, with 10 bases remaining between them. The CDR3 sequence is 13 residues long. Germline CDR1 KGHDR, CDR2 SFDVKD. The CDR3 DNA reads TGTGCCACCAAGAAGGGTTCCACAGATACGCAGTATTTT. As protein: CATKKGSTDTQYF.

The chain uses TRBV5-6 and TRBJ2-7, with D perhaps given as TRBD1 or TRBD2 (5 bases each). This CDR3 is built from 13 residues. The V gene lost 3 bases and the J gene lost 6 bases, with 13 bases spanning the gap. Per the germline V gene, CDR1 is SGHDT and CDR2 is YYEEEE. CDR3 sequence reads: CASSSPGPGEQYF. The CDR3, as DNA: TGTGCCAGCAGCTCCCCGGGACCGGGCGAGCAGTACTTC.

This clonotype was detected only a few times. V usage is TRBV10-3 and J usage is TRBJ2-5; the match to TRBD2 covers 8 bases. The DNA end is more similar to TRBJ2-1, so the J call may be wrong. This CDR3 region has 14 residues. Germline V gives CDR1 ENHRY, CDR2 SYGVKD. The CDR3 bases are TGTGCCGTCACCCGGGCCCCGGGGGGGAATGAGCAGTTCTTC. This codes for CAVTRAPGGNEQFF.

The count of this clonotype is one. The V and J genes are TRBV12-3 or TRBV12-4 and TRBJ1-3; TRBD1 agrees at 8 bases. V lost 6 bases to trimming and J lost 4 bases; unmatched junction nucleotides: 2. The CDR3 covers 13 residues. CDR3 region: CASRQGGGNTIYF. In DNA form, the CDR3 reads TGTGCCAGCAGACAGGGGGGGGGAAACACCATATATTTT.